The 24 T cell receptor beta chains presented below share a single source sample, sequenced in a study of blood T cell repertoires in COVID-19. Clones were sequenced by immunoSEQ multiplex PCR, and TCRdb holds only the in-frame ones, with some missing. Of roughly 240,000 clones listed, roughly 88% were seen once; the top ten hold about 2.3%. Sample: PBMCs or T cells enriched from blood (not recorded which). The receptors originated from a woman aged 40 to 50 with acute COVID-19.

The gene calls are TRBV7-9 and TRBJ2-3; D is undetermined. The V gene lost 1 base and the J gene lost 3 bases, with 8 bases spanning the gap. The CDR3 loop spans 14 amino acids. Per germline, CDR1 SEHNR and CDR2 FQNEAQ (reference sequence). CDR3 nucleotide sequence: TGTGCCAGCAGCTTAGTACAGCCAACAGATACGCAGTATTTT. Protein: CASSLVQPTDTQYF.

The chain joins TRBV11-2 to TRBJ2-1, with 9 bases aligning to TRBD2. Germline loops: CDR1 SGHAT, CDR2 FQNNGV. The CDR3 spans 16 residues. The trim removed 5 bases at V and 3 bases at J, leaving 8 bases unmatched. DNA of the CDR3: TGTGCCAGCAGCCCCCGAACGCGGGGGGGCTACAATGAGCAGTTCTTC. This gives the protein CASSPRTRGGYNEQFF.

This chain connects TRBV6-5 to TRBJ2-3; D remains unclear. The CDR3 has 14 amino acids. The V end lost 6 bases, the J end lost 6 bases, and 16 bases lay between the germline ends. CDR1 and CDR2 from the germline V gene are MNHEY and SVGAGI. The CDR3 DNA sequence: TGTGCCAGCAGGAAAGACTTTAACCGGGATACGCAGTATTTT. It codes for CASRKDFNRDTQYF.

The gene calls are TRBV18 and TRBJ2-2; 14 bases agree with TRBD2. The CDR3 consists of 17 residues. The V gene's germline CDR1 is KGHSH and CDR2 LQKENI. V lost 4 bases, J lost 0 bases, and 1 base stayed unmatched. CDR3 region: CASSRGLAGANTGELFF. DNA for the CDR3: TGTGCCAGCTCACGGGGACTAGCGGGGGCGAACACCGGGGAGCTGTTTTTT.

V and J are TRBV28 and TRBJ1-1, with TRBD1 matching over 9 bases. Germline V gene data show CDR1 as MDHEN and CDR2 as SYDVKM. This CDR3 has 15 amino acids. With V trimmed by 5 bases and J by 5 bases, 9 bases remained unmatched. The CDR3 nucleotides read TGTGCCAGCAGTCCCCAGGGACAGGGTGGGACTGAAGCTTTCTTT. Amino acid sequence: CASSPQGQGGTEAFF.

The CDR3 sequence: CASSYKGQAFF. The DNA of the CDR3 is TGTGCCAGCAGTTACAAGGGGCAAGCTTTCTTT. J is TRBJ1-1 and V is TRBV6-5; TRBD1 might be the D (5 bases). The CDR3 runs to 11 residues. Germline V gene lookup returns CDR1 MNHEY and CDR2 SVGAGI. V gave up 2 bases and J gave up 9 bases, with 7 bases separating them.

V and J are TRBV11-2 and TRBJ1-2; TRBD1 agrees at 10 bases. This CDR3 has 17 amino acids. Germline CDR1 and CDR2: SGHAT and FQNNGV. V was clipped by 2 bases and J by 2 bases; unmatched bases: 8. CDR3 in amino acids: CASSLWGQGSENYGYTF. CDR3 bases: TGTGCCAGCAGCTTATGGGGACAGGGGTCTGAAAACTATGGCTACACCTTC.

The chain carries TRBV15 and TRBJ2-1; D is undetermined. Trimming stripped 5 bases from V and 7 bases from J, with 6 bases between. The CDR3 totals 11 residues. Per the germline V gene, CDR1 is LNHNV and CDR2 is YYDKDF (reference sequence). The chain's CDR3 is CATSLGNEQFF. CDR3 nucleotide sequence: TGTGCCACCAGCCTAGGAAATGAGCAGTTCTTC. Combining the CDR3 with reference TRBV15 and TRBJ2-1 gives the whole variable domain DAMVIQNPRYQVTQFGKPVTLSCSQTLNHNVMYWYQQKSSQAPKLLFHYYDKDFNNEADTPDNFQSRRPNTSFCFLDIRSPGLGDTAMYLCATSLGNEQFFGPGTRLTVL.

The V call is TRBV5-1, the J call TRBJ1-1; the match to TRBD1 covers 7 bases. The CDR3 extends over 15 amino acids. Trimming at V came to 4 bases and at J to 3 bases, leaving 9 bases not matched to a gene. Germline V gene data show CDR1 as SGHRS and CDR2 as YFSETQ. The CDR3, as DNA: TGCGCCAGCAGCGAGACGACAGGGCTGCACACTGAAGCTTTCTTT. Translating it yields CASSETTGLHTEAFF.

V and J are TRBV18 and TRBJ1-4; D may be TRBD1 (6 bases). Germline V gene sequence: CDR1 KGHSH, CDR2 LQKENI. This CDR3 is built from 15 residues. Deletions cut 1 base from V and 0 bases from J, with 6 bases between. This CDR3 is CASSPQGATNEKLFF. CDR3 bases: TGTGCCAGCTCACCACAGGGGGCAACTAATGAAAAACTGTTTTTT.

Written as DNA, the CDR3 is TGTGCCAGCAGCGGGGACTATAGCCTCTGCGAGCAGTACGTC. It translates to CASSGDYSLCEQYV. This chain connects TRBV21-1 to TRBJ2-7; TRBD2, as called in the table, went unchecked against the DNA. TRBV21-1 constitutes a pseudogene. The CDR3 contains 14 residues.

The rearrangement uses TRBV18 and TRBJ2-6, with D possibly matching TRBD1 (5 bases). Germline loops: CDR1 KGHSH, CDR2 LQKENI. Trimming stripped 1 base from V and 2 bases from J, with 6 bases between. This CDR3 region has 15 residues. DNA for the CDR3: TGTGCCAGCTCACCACAGGGGACTGGGGCCAACGTCCTGACTTTC. Translation: CASSPQGTGANVLTF.

The genes are TRBV2 and TRBJ2-3; D remains unclear. Germline values: CDR1 SNHLY, CDR2 FYNNEI. CDR3 length: 13 residues. Between the trimmed V and J ends, which lost 5 bases and 1 base, there was a span of 7 bases. The CDR3 sequence is CASSSFGTDTQYF. CDR3 nucleotide sequence: TGTGCCAGCAGTAGCTTCGGCACAGATACGCAGTATTTT.

V gene TRBV5-4 combines with J gene TRBJ1-4, with 8 bases lining up with TRBD1. Germline V gene data show CDR1 as SGHNT and CDR2 as YYREEE (reference sequence). J lost 8 bases, V lost 4 bases, and 7 bases had no gene match. CDR3 size: 14 residues. CDR3 DNA: TGTGCCAGCAGCCGCCGGACAGGGCTAGAAAAACTGTTTTTT. This sequence encodes CASSRRTGLEKLFF.

V gene TRBV5-1 combines with J gene TRBJ1-1, with a possible D match to TRBD1 (6 bases). There are 15 residues in the CDR3. V lost 4 bases and J 0 bases, leaving 13 bases between the germline ends. Germline CDR1 reads SGHRS; CDR2 reads YFSETQ. The DNA of the CDR3 is TGCGCCAGCAGCACCGGACAGAACCTGAACACTGAAGCTTTCTTT. This gives the protein CASSTGQNLNTEAFF.

V usage is TRBV11-2 and J usage is TRBJ2-7, with D tentatively TRBD1 (6 bases). V lost 0 bases to trimming and J lost 7 bases, with 10 bases between them. CDR3 size: 13 residues. CDR1 and CDR2 (germline): SGHAT, FQNNGV. As DNA, the CDR3 is TGTGCCAGCAGCTTAGATCCCGGGACAGAGCAGTACGTC. Translated, it gives CASSLDPGTEQYV.

The chain recombines TRBV25-1 with TRBJ2-5, with D uncertain. The germline V gene has CDR1 MGHDK and CDR2 SYGVNS. With 3 bases removed from V and 2 bases from J, the gap between germline ends came to 19 bases. This CDR3 is built from 17 residues. The CDR3 is CASSDGPPKSPQETQYF. The CDR3 DNA follows: TGTGCCAGCAGTGATGGGCCCCCGAAAAGCCCACAAGAGACCCAGTACTTC.

The CDR3 loop is CASSFSPGRAGELFF. The DNA for the CDR3 is TGTGCCAGCAGCTTTTCACCCGGGAGAGCCGGGGAGCTGTTTTTT. The chain employs TRBV13 and TRBJ2-2; D perhaps matches TRBD2 (6 bases). The length of the CDR3 is 15 residues. The germline V gene has CDR1 PRHDT and CDR2 FYEKMQ (reference sequence). Trimming took off 3 bases at V and 6 bases at J, with 14 bases between the two ends.

The chain uses TRBV10-3 and TRBJ2-7; 7 nucleotides align to TRBD1. From germline, CDR1 is ENHRY and CDR2 SYGVKD. V lost 2 bases to trimming and J lost 3 bases; unmatched junction nucleotides: 10. The CDR3 sequence is 16 residues long. The CDR3 sequence: CAISERNRDSHYEQYF. In DNA form, the CDR3 reads TGTGCCATCAGTGAGAGGAACCGGGACAGTCACTACGAGCAGTACTTC.

J is TRBJ1-6 and V is TRBV5-6; D is possibly TRBD1 (6 bases). V lost 0 bases to trimming and J lost 10 bases, with 11 bases between them. The germline V gene encodes CDR1 SGHDT and CDR2 YYEEEE. There are 14 residues in the CDR3. The CDR3, as DNA: TGTGCCAGCAGCTTGGGACAGGCCAACTCACCCCTCCACTTT. This encodes CASSLGQANSPLHF.

The chain is built from TRBV5-6 and TRBJ2-7; tentatively, D is TRBD2 (6 bases). Looked up from germline, CDR1 is SGHDT and CDR2 is YYEEEE. The CDR3 extends over 13 amino acids. With 6 bases removed from V and 5 bases from J, the gap between germline ends came to 15 bases. The CDR3 loop is CASTPGGVNEQYF. Here the CDR3 DNA reads TGTGCCAGCACACCTGGAGGGGTTAACGAGCAGTACTTC.

This chain joins TRBV25-1 and TRBJ1-6; TRBD1 might be the D (6 bases). This CDR3 region has 15 residues. Germline CDR1 and CDR2: MGHDK and SYGVNS. V was pared by 5 bases and J by 3 bases, with 11 bases between. The CDR3 here is CASSLYRVYNSPLHF. In DNA form, the CDR3 reads TGTGCCAGCAGTCTCTACAGGGTCTATAATTCACCCCTCCACTTT.

The sample holds a few counts of this clone. The chain is built from TRBV5-6 and TRBJ2-2; the D is unclear. V lost 2 bases to trimming and J lost 8 bases, with 10 bases between them. In germline, CDR1 is SGHDT, CDR2 YYEEEE. The CDR3 has 13 amino acids. Here the CDR3 reads CASSLSGPGELFF. CDR3 sequence (DNA): TGTGCCAGCAGCTTATCTGGGCCAGGGGAGCTGTTTTTT.

This chain connects TRBV7-9 to TRBJ1-1; TRBD1 matches at 7 bases. The CDR3 is 13 residues long. Germline V lookup: CDR1 SEHNR, CDR2 FQNEAQ (reference sequence). J lost 6 bases, V lost 0 bases, and 1 base had no gene match. In DNA form, the CDR3 reads TGTGCCAGCAGCTTAGCGGGGACAGCTGAAGCTTTCTTT. Residues: CASSLAGTAEAFF.